These T cell receptor beta chains were read from a single sample in a study of blood T cell repertoires in COVID-19. Measured with immunoSEQ multiplex PCR; TCRdb has only the in-frame clones, and not every one. The table has about 290,000 clones, 85% seen once. Sequenced: peripheral blood. Receptors originate from a woman aged 45-59 years with active or convalescent COVID-19. Both conserved end residues are part of each CDR3.

j_gene	v_gene	len	CDR3aa
TRBJ2-5	TRBV2	16	CASSRDLSKGQETQYF
TRBJ2-7	TRBV28	15	CASSTITGGTYEQYF
TRBJ1-2	TRBV28	14	CASSLLQGAGGYTF
TRBJ2-2	TRBV28	16	CASKRSGTGNTGELFF
TRBJ1-1	TRBV9	16	CASSSNDRGTNTEAFF
TRBJ1-2	TRBV11-2	15	CASNSPRTKNWGYTF
TRBJ2-1	TRBV2	14	CASGQASSYNEQFF
TRBJ2-7	TRBV11-2	10	CASSHYEQYF
TRBJ1-6	TRBV5-1	16	CASSLTPGLSNSPLHF
TRBJ2-2	TRBV5-1	16	CASSPGTGGDTGELFF
TRBJ1-2	TRBV2	15	CASSVLRDRGGGYTF
TRBJ2-1	TRBV9	15	CASSKTSGRAHEQFF
TRBJ1-4	TRBV4-1	15	CASSQEDRANEKLFF
TRBJ2-3	TRBV12-5	18	CASGLGTSGRRGTDTQYF
TRBJ1-2	TRBV30	16	CAWSAPQGGYDYGYTF
TRBJ1-4	TRBV3-1/TRBV3-2	15	CASSLRTGANEKLFF
TRBJ2-7	TRBV30	14	CAWRTSGIVHEQYF
TRBJ1-3	TRBV15	14	CATSRDRTGNTIYF
TRBJ2-7	TRBV5-4	15	CASSPPLAGADEQYF
TRBJ2-1	TRBV7-9	15	CASSLEIAGGYEQFF
TRBJ1-1	TRBV19	16	CASSIDGRGANTEAFF
TRBJ1-1	TRBV12-2	17	CASRFPRDRGLNTEAFF
TRBJ1-4	TRBV3-1/TRBV3-2	15	CASSQYRGGNEKLFF
TRBJ2-7	TRBV6-5	15	CASRTGQLELYEQYF
TRBJ1-1	TRBV4-1	15	CASSPQTGLNTEAFF
TRBJ1-2	TRBV3-1/TRBV3-2	15	CASSPRDRGRNGYTF
TRBJ1-3	TRBV5-1	16	CASSHGDTYSGNTIYF
TRBJ2-1	TRBV2	15	CASKGGRPLNNEQFF
TRBJ2-1	TRBV7-9	13	CASSNDQGYEQFF
TRBJ2-2	TRBV19	14	CASRRTRSSGELFF
TRBJ1-3	TRBV7-8	14	CASSLVRDGNTIYF
TRBJ2-7	TRBV25-1	12	CASSESSYEQYF
TRBJ2-1	TRBV6-5	15	CASSYSTQGLNEQFF
TRBJ2-5	TRBV5-1	15	CASSPSDRTQETQYF
TRBJ2-7	TRBV12-3/TRBV12-4	12	CASSPTASEQYF
TRBJ2-1	TRBV19	18	CASSPGLAGGLSYNEQFF
TRBJ2-5	TRBV19	14	CASTRTSGQETQYF
TRBJ2-2	TRBV19	13	CASSQNRAGELFF
TRBJ2-5	TRBV18	11	CASSPEETQYF
TRBJ2-3	TRBV19	13	CASWGQNRDTQYF
TRBJ1-2	TRBV6-5	13	CASNAGQFYGYTF
TRBJ2-7	TRBV5-6	14	CASSFGTGVHEQYF
TRBJ2-1	TRBV27	14	CASGGDGTYNEQFF
TRBJ2-7	TRBV14	15	CASSQESVPSYEQYF
TRBJ1-1	TRBV9	14	CASSLTGAGGRAFF
TRBJ1-2	TRBV30	10	CALQGGGYTF
TRBJ2-1	TRBV27	15	CASSRTSGRWDEQFF
TRBJ1-2	TRBV6-6	12	CASRTTGYGYTF
TRBJ1-1	TRBV5-8	14	CASSLAAGGTEAFF
TRBJ2-1	TRBV6-5	13	CASSRDRGQEGFF